The clone carrying this T cell receptor (beta chain) has only a few counts. Its cognate antigen is unknown. CDR3 size: 17 residues. CDR1 and CDR2 (germline): GTSNPN, SVGIG (reference sequence). V lost 3 bases, J lost 0 bases, and 21 bases lay in between. Incorporated into the TCR beta cDNA libraries were unique molecular identifiers, which served to reduce PCR and sequencing biases. Out of roughly 0.85 to 11 million T cells, roughly 0.5 million cDNA molecules were generated. TCRdb reprocessed the PCR reads via MiXCR and lists one record per CDR3 protein. The sample lists fewer than 900,000 distinct CDR3 sequences; around 46% were seen once. These data originate in a study of post-analysis software for immune sequencing data. Study at large: Secondary progressive, relapsing-remitting and progressive-relapsing multiple sclerosis were among the included disease courses.

Study-level points and caveats: Controls significantly exceeded multiple sclerosis patients in normalized Chao1 diversity. Patients showed TRBV5-6, TRBV5-1 and TRBV20-1 among five TRBV segments more frequent than in controls. F measure clustering grouped samples strongly by preparation batch.

V and J are TRBV30 and TRBJ2-7, with D unresolved. Sequencing was carried out using blood. The origin of this receptor is a girl between 10 and 17 years old with multiple sclerosis. The CDR3 is CAWSGSLARASSYEQYF. CDR3 sequence (DNA): TGTGCCTGGAGCGGTAGTCTCGCGCGCGCTAGCTCCTACGAGCAGTACTTC. The variable domain in full, completed from reference TRBV30 and TRBJ2-7, reads SQTIHQWPATLVQPVGSPLSLECTVEGTSNPNLYWYRQAAGRGLQLLFYSVGIGQISSEVPQNLSASRPQDRQFILSSKKLLLSDSGFYLCAWSGSLARASSYEQYFGPGTRLTVT.